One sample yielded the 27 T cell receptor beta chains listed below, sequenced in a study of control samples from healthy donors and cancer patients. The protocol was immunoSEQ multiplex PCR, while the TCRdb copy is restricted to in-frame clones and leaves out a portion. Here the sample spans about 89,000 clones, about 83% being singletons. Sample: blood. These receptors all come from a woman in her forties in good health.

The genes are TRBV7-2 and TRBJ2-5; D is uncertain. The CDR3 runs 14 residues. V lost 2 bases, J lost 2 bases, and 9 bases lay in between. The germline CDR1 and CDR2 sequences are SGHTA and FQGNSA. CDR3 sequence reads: CASSLYGNQETQYF. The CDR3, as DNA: TGTGCCAGCAGCTTATACGGCAATCAAGAGACCCAGTACTTC.

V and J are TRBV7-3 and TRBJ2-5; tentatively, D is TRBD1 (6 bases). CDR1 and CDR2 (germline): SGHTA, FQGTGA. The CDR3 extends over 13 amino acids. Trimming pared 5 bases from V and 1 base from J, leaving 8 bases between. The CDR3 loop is CASSRTVQETQYF. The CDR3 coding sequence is TGTGCCAGCAGCCGGACAGTCCAAGAGACCCAGTACTTC.

The DNA for the CDR3 is TGTGCCAGCAGCTTAAGGGTGGGGGTAAGGGGCACTGAAGCTTTCTTT. Translating it yields CASSLRVGVRGTEAFF. The rearrangement uses TRBV7-2 and TRBJ1-1; weak D call: TRBD1 (5 bases). The CDR3 extends over 16 amino acids. Germline loops: CDR1 SGHTA, CDR2 FQGNSA. Trimming stripped 2 bases from V and 4 bases from J, with 17 bases between.

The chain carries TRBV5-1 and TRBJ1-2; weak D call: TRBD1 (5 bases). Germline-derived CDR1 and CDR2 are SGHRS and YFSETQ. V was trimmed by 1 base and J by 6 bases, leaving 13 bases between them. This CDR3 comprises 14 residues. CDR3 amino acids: CASSLSQGRDGYTF. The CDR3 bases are TGCGCCAGCAGCTTGAGCCAGGGACGGGATGGCTACACCTTC.

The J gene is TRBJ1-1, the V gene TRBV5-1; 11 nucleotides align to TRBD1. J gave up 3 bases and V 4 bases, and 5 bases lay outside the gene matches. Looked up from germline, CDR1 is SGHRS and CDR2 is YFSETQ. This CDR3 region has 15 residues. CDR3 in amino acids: CASSRDRGAYTEAFF. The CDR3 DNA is TGCGCCAGCAGCCGGGACAGGGGGGCGTACACTGAAGCTTTCTTT.

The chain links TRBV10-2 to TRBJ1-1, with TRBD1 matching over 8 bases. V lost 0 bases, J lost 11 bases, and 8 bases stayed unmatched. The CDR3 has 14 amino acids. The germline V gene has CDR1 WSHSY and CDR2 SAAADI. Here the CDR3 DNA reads TGCGCCAGCAGTGAGTCAGGACAGGGCCTGTCTGCTTTCTTT. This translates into CASSESGQGLSAFF.

The CDR3 spells CASSPGRLNEKLFF. CDR3 DNA: TGTGCCAGCAGTCCGGGACGACTTAATGAAAAACTGTTTTTT. The V and J genes are TRBV2 and TRBJ1-4; D perhaps matches TRBD1 (5 bases). Germline CDR1 reads SNHLY; CDR2 reads FYNNEI. V gave up 5 bases and J gave up 4 bases, with 11 bases separating them. CDR3 size: 14 residues.

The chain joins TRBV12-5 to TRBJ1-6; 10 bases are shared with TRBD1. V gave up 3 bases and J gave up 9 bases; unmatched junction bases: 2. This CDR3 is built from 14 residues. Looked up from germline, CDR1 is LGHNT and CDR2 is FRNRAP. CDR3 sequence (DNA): TGTGCTAGTGGTTTAGGGGACAGGGGTTCACCCCTCCACTTT. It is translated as CASGLGDRGSPLHF.

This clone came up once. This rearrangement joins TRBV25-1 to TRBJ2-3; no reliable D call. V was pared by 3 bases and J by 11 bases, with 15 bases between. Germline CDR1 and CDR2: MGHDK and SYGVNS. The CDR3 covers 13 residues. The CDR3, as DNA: TGTGCCAGCAGTGAGTGGGTGCGGAGCGAGCAGTATTTT. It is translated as CASSEWVRSEQYF.

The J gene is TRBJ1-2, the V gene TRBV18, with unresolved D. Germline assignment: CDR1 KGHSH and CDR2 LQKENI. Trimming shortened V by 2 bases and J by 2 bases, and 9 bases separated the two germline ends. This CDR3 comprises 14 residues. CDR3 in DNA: TGTGCCAGCTCACCAATCGGGGAGAACTATGGCTACACCTTC. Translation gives CASSPIGENYGYTF.

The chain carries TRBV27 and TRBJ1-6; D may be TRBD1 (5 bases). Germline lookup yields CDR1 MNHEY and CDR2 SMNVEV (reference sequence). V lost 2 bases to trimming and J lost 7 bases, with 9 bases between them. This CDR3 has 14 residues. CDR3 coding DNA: TGTGCCAGCAGTTTAGGGCCAGGGAATTCACCCCTCCACTTT. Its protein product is CASSLGPGNSPLHF.

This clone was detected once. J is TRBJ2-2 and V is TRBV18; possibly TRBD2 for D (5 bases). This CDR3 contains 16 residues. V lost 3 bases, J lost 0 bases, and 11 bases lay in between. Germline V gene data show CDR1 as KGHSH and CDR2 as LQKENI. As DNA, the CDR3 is TGTGCCAGCTCACCGCTACTAGTCTCGAACACCGGGGAGCTGTTTTTT. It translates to CASSPLLVSNTGELFF. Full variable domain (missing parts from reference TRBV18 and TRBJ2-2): NAGVMQNPRHLVRRRGQEARLRCSPMKGHSHVYWYRQLPEEGLKFMVYLQKENIIDESGMPKERFSAEFPKEGPSILRIQQVVRGDSAAYFCASSPLLVSNTGELFFGEGSRLTVL.

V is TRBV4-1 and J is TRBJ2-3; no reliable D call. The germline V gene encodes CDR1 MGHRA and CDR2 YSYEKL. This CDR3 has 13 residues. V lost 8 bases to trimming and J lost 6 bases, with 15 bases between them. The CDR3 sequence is CASSPHTADTQYF. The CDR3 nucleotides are TGCGCCAGCTCCCCTCACACCGCCGATACGCAGTATTTT.

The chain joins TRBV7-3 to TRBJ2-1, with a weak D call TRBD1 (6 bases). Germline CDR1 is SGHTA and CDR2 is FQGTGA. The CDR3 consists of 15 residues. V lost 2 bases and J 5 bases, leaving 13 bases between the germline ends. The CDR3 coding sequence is TGTGCCAGCAGCTTAGTGCCAGGGGATAACAATGAGCAGTTCTTC. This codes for CASSLVPGDNNEQFF.

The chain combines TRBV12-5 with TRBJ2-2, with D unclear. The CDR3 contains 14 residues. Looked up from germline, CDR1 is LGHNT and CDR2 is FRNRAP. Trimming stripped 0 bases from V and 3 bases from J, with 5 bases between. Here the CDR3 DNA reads TGTGCTAGTGGTTTGGTTGTAGACACCGGGGAGCTGTTTTTT. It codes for CASGLVVDTGELFF.

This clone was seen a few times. CDR3: CASSLDLTAYTF. CDR3 coding DNA: TGTGCCAGCAGCTTAGATTTGACAGCTTACACCTTC. The chain combines TRBV7-2 with TRBJ1-2; weak D call: TRBD1 (5 bases). The CDR3 is made up of 12 amino acids. Germline CDR1 and CDR2: SGHTA and FQGNSA. The V end was cut by 1 base, the J end by 11 bases, with 11 bases between.

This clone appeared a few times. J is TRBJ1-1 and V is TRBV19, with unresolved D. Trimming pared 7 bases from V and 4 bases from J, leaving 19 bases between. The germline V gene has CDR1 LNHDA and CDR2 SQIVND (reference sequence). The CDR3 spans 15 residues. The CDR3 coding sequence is TGTGCCAGTACCCATAGTGGCTATCTGGGCACTGAAGCTTTCTTT. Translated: CASTHSGYLGTEAFF.

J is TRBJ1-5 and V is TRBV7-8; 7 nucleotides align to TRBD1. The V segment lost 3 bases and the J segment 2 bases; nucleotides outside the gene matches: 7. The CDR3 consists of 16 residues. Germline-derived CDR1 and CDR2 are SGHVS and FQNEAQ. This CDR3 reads CASSFTTGARNQPQHF. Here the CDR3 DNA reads TGTGCCAGCAGCTTTACAACAGGGGCCCGCAATCAGCCCCAGCATTTT.

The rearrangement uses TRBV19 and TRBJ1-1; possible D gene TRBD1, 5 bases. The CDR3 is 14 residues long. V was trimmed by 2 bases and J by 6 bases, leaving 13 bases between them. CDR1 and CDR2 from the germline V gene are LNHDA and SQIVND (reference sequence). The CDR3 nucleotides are TGTGCCAGTAGTATACTCAGGGATAGGGCTGAAGCTTTCTTT. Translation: CASSILRDRAEAFF.

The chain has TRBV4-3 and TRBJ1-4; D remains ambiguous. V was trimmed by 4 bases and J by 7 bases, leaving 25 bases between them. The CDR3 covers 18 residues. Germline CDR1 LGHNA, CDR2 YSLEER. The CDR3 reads CASSPAHQGTGLVEKLFF. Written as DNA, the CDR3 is TGCGCCAGCAGCCCTGCCCACCAAGGAACGGGCTTGGTTGAAAAACTGTTTTTT.

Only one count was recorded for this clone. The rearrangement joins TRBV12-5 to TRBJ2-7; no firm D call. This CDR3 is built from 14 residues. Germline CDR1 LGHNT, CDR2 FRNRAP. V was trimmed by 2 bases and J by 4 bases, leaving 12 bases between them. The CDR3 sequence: CASGLNVHPYEQYF. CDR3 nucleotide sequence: TGTGCTAGTGGTTTGAACGTCCACCCTTACGAGCAGTACTTC.

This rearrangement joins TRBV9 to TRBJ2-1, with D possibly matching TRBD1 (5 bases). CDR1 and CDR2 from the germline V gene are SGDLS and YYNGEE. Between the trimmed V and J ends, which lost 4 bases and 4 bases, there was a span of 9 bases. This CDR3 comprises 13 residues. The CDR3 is CASSKQGYNEQFF. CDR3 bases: TGTGCCAGCAGCAAGCAGGGTTACAATGAGCAGTTCTTC.

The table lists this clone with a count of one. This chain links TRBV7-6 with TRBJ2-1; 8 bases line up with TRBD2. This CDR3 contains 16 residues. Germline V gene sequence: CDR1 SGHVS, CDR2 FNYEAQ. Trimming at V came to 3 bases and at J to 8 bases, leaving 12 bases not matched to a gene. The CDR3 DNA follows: TGTGCCAGCAGCTTCACATCGGGGGGGCCGGGGGATGAGCAGTTCTTC. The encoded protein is CASSFTSGGPGDEQFF.

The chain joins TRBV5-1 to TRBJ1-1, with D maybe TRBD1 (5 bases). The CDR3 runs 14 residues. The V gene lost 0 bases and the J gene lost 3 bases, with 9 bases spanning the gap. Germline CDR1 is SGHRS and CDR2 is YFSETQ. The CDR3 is CASSLEGLYTEAFF. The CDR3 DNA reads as TGCGCCAGCAGCTTGGAGGGGTTGTACACTGAAGCTTTCTTT.

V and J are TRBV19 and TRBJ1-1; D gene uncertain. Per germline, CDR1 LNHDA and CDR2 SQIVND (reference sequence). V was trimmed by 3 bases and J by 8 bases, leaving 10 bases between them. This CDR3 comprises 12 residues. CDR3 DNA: TGTGCCAGTAGTATCTCGGGGAGGGAAGCTTTCTTT. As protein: CASSISGREAFF.

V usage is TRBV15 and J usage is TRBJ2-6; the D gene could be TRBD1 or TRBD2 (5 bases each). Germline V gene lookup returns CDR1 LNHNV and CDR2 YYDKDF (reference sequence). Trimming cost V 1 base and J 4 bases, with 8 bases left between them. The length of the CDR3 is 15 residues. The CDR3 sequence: CATSRGGSGANVLTF. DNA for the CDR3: TGTGCCACCAGCAGAGGGGGGTCAGGGGCCAACGTCCTGACTTTC.

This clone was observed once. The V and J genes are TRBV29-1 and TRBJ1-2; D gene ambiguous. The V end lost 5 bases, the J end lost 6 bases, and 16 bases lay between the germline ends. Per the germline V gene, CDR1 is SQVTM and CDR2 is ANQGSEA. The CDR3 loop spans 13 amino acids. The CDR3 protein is CSVPPDKDDGYTF. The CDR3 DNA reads TGCAGCGTTCCTCCTGACAAGGATGATGGCTACACCTTC.